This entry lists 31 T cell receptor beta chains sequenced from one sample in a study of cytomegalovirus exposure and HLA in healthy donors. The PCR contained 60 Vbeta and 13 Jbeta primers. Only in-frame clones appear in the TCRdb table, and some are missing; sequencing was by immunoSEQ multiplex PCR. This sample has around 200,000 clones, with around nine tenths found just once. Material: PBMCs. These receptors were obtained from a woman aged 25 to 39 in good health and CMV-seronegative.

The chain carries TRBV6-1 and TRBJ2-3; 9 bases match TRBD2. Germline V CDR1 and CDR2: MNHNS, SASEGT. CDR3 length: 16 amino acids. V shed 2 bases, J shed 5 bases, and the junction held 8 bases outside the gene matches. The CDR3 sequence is CASSEYGSGSGDTQYF. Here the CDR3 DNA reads TGTGCCAGCAGTGAATATGGTAGCGGGAGTGGAGATACGCAGTATTTT.

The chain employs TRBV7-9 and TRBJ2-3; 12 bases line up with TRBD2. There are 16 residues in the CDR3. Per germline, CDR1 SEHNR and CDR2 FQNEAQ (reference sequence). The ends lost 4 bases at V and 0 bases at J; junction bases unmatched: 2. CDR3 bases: TGTGCCAGCAGCTCCGGACTAGCGGGGAGCACAGATACGCAGTATTTT. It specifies CASSSGLAGSTDTQYF. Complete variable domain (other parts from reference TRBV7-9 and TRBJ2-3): DTGVSQNPRHKITKRGQNVTFRCDPISEHNRLYWYRQTLGQGPEFLTYFQNEAQLEKSRLLSDRFSAERPKGSFSTLEIQRTEQGDSAMYLCASSSGLAGSTDTQYFGPGTRLTVL.

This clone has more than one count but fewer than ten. The CDR3 spells CASSLSGGAAEQYF. The CDR3 DNA follows: TGTGCCAGCAGCTTGAGCGGGGGGGCCGCCGAGCAGTACTTC. The V gene is TRBV5-4, the J gene TRBJ2-7; 10 positions match TRBD2. With V trimmed by 1 base and J by 6 bases, 4 bases remained unmatched. Germline-derived CDR1 and CDR2 are SGHNT and YYREEE (reference sequence). The CDR3 runs 14 residues.

In DNA, the CDR3 is TGTGCCAGCTCACCCCGGGCTGGGGCCAACGTCCTGACTTTC. Translation: CASSPRAGANVLTF. The chain is built from TRBV18 and TRBJ2-6; D gene unclear. The CDR3 consists of 14 residues. Germline V gene sequence: CDR1 KGHSH, CDR2 LQKENI. V lost 3 bases, J lost 2 bases, and 5 bases lay in between.

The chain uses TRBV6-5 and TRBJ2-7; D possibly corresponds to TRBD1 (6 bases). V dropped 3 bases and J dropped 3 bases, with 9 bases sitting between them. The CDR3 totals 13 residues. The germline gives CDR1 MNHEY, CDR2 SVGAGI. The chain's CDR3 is CASSYQQGYEQYF. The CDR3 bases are TGTGCCAGCAGTTATCAACAGGGCTACGAGCAGTACTTC.

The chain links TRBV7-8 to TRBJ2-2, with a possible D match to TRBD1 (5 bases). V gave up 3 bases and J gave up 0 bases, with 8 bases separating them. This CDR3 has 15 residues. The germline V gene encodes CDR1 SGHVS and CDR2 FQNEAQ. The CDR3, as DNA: TGTGCCAGCAGCTTTGTCAGGGCGAACACCGGGGAGCTGTTTTTT. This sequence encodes CASSFVRANTGELFF.

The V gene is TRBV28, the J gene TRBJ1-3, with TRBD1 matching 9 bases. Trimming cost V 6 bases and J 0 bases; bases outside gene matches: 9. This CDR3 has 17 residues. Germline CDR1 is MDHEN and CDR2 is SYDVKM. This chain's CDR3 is CASSKTGGLLSGNTIYF. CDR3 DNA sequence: TGTGCCAGCAGCAAGACAGGGGGTCTCCTCTCTGGAAACACCATATATTTT.

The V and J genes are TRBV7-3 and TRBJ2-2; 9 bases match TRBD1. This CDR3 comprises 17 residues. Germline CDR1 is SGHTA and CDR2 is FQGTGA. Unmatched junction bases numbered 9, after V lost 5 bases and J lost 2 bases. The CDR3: CASSPTRDRVNTGELFF. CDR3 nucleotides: TGTGCCAGCAGCCCAACCCGGGACAGGGTCAACACCGGGGAGCTGTTTTTT.

CDR3 nucleotides: TGTGCCAGCAGCCAAGAGAGGACTAGCACCGGGGAGCTGTTTTTT. It is translated as CASSQERTSTGELFF. The V call is TRBV4-2, the J call TRBJ2-2; 7 bases match TRBD2. J was trimmed by 4 bases and V by 0 bases; bases with no gene match: 2. Germline values: CDR1 LGHNA, CDR2 YNFKEQ. The CDR3 has 15 amino acids.

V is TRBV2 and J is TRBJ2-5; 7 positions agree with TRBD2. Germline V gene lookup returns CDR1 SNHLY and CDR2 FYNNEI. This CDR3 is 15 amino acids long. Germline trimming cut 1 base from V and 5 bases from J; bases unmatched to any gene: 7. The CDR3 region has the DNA TGTGCCAGCAGTGAAGGAGGACTAGGTACGGAGACCCAGTACTTC. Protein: CASSEGGLGTETQYF.

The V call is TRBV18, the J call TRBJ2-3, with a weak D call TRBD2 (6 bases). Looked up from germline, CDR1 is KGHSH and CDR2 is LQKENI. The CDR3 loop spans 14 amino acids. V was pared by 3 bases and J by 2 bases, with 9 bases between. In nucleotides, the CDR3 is TGTGCCAGCTCACCTAGCGGATACACAGATACGCAGTATTTT. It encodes CASSPSGYTDTQYF.

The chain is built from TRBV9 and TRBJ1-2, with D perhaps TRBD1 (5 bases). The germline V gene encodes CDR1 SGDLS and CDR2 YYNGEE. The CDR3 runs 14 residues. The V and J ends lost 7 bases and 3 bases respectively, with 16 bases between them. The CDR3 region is CASSPGGEHYGYTF. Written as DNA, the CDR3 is TGTGCCAGCTCCCCTGGGGGGGAGCACTATGGCTACACCTTC.

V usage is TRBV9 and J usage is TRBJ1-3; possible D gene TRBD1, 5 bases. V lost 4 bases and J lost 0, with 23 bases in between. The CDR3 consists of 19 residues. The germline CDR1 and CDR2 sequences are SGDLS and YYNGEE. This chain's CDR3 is CASSTLRRQGFYSGNTIYF. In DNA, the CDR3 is TGTGCCAGCAGCACCCTGCGTCGGCAGGGCTTTTACTCTGGAAACACCATATATTTT.

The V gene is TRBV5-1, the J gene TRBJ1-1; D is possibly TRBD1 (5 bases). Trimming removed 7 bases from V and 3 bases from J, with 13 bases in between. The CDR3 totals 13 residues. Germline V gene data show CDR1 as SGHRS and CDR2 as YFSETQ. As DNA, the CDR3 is TGCGCCAGCCGTTATGGGGCGGACACTGAAGCTTTCTTT. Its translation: CASRYGADTEAFF.

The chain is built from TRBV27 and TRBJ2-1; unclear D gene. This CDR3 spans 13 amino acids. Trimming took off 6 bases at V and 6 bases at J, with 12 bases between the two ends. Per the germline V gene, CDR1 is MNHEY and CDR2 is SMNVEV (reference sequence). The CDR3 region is CASSPNSANEQFF. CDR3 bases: TGTGCCAGCAGCCCTAATTCTGCCAATGAGCAGTTCTTC.

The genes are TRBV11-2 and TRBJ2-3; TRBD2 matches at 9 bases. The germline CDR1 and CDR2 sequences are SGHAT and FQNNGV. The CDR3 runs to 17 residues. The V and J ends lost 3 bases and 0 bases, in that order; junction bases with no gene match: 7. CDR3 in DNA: TGTGCCAGCAGCTTTGGCCTTGCGGGGGGGAGCACAGATACGCAGTATTTT. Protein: CASSFGLAGGSTDTQYF.

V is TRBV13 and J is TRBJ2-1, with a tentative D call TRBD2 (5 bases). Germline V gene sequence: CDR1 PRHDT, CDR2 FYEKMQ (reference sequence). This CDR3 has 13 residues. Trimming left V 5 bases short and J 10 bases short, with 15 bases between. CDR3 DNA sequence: TGTGCCAGCAGCCCGGACTCGCATAAGGAGCAGTTCTTC. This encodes CASSPDSHKEQFF.

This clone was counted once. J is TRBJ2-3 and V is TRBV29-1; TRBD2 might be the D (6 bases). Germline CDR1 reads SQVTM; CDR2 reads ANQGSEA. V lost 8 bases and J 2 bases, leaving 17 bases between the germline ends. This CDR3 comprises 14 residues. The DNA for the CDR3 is TGCAGCATAGGGACTCTTACTACCACAGATACGCAGTATTTT. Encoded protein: CSIGTLTTTDTQYF.

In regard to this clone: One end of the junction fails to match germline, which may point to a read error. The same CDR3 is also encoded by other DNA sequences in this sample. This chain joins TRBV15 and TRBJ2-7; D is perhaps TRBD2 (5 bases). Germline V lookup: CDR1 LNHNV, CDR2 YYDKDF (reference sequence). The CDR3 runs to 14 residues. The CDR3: CATSRVYRDYEQYF. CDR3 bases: TGCGCCACCAGCAGAGTTTACCGGGACTACGAGCAGTACTTC.

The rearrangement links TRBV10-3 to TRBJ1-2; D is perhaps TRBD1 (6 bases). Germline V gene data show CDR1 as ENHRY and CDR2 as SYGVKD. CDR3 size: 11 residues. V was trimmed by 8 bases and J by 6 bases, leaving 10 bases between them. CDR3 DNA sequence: TGTGCCATCTCACAGGGAAATGGCTACACCTTC. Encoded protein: CAISQGNGYTF.

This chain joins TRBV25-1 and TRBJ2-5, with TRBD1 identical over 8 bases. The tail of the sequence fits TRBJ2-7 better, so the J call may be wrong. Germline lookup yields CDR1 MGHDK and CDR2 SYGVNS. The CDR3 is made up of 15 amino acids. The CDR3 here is CASSEFRGQIYEQYF. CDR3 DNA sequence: TGTGCCAGCAGTGAGTTCAGGGGGCAAATCTACGAGCAGTACTTC.

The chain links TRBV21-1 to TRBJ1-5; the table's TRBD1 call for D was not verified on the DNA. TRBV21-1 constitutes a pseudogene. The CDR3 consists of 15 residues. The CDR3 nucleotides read TGTGCCAGCAGCATTTACAGGGTTTGGAATCAGCCCCAGCATTTT. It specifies CASSIYRVWNQPQHF.

The DNA for the CDR3 is TGCGCCAGCAGCCTCAGAACGGGACTAACCTACAATGAGCAGTTCTTC. Protein: CASSLRTGLTYNEQFF. This chain connects TRBV5-1 to TRBJ2-1; 7 nucleotides match TRBD2. The CDR3 sequence is 16 residues long. J was trimmed by 2 bases and V by 4 bases; bases with no gene match: 9. CDR1 SGHRS and CDR2 YFSETQ come from the germline V gene.

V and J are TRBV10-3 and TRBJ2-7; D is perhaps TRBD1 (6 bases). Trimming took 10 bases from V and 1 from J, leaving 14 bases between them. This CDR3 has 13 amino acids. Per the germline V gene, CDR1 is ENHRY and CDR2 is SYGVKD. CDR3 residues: CANRDTLSYEQYF. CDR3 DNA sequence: TGTGCCAACCGGGACACCTTATCCTACGAGCAGTACTTC.

This chain's CDR3 is CATGVQGAAGNTIYF. CDR3 coding DNA: TGTGCCACCGGTGTACAGGGAGCGGCTGGAAACACCATATATTTT. This sequence joins TRBV15 and TRBJ1-3; weak D call: TRBD1 (6 bases). V lost 8 bases, J lost 2 bases, and 16 bases lay in between. The V gene's germline CDR1 is LNHNV and CDR2 YYDKDF (reference sequence). The CDR3 runs to 15 residues.

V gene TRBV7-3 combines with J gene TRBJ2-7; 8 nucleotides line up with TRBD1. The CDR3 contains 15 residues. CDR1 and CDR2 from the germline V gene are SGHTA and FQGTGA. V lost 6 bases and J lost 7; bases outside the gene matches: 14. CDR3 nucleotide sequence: TGTGCCAGCAGTTTACGACAGGGGCTGCTTTATGAGCAGTACTTC. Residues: CASSLRQGLLYEQYF.

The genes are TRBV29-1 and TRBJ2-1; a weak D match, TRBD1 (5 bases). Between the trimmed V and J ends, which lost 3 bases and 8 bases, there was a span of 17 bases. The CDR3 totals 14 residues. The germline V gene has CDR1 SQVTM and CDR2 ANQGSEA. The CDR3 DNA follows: TGCAGCGTTGAGGCCATTCAGGGTACCCATGAGCAGTTCTTC. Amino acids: CSVEAIQGTHEQFF.

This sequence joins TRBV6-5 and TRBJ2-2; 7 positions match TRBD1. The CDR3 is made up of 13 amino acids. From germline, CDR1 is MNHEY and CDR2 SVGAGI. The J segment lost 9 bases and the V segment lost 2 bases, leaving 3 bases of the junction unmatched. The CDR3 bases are TGTGCCAGCAGTTACGTACAGGGGAGGGAGCTGTTTTTT. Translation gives CASSYVQGRELFF.

CDR3 region: CSVNAGGPLYGYTF. The CDR3 DNA sequence: TGCAGCGTGAACGCAGGGGGCCCGCTTTATGGCTACACCTTC. The chain couples TRBV29-1 to TRBJ1-2; 8 bases map to TRBD1. Germline-derived CDR1 and CDR2 are SQVTM and ANQGSEA. V lost 6 bases, J lost 5 bases, and 11 bases stayed unmatched. There are 14 residues in the CDR3.

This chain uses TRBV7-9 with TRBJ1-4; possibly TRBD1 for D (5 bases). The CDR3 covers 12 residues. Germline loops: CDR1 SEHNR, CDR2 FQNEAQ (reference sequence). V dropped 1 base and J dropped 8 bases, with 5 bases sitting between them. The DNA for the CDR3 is TGTGCCAGCAGCTTAGGGGGCGAAAAACTGTTTTTT. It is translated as CASSLGGEKLFF.

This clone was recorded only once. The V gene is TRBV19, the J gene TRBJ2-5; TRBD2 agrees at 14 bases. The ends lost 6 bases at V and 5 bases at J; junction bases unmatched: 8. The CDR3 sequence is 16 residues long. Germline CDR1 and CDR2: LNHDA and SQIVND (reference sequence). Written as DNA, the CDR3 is TGTGCCAGTAGCCCCCTGGGACTAGCGGGGGCGGAGACCCAGTACTTC. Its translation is CASSPLGLAGAETQYF.